These 3 T cell receptor beta chains share one sample of origin, sequenced in a study of cytomegalovirus exposure and HLA in healthy donors. It was with 60 Vbeta and 13 Jbeta primers that the PCR ran. Sequencing used immunoSEQ multiplex PCR; TCRdb keeps in-frame clones, though not all of them. This table has some 180,000 clones, around 83% appearing once. The sequenced sample consisted of PBMCs. The receptors were sampled from a girl aged 2-10 years in good health and CMV-seropositive.

This rearrangement joins TRBV19 to TRBJ2-7; 11 bases map to TRBD2. Germline CDR1 LNHDA, CDR2 SQIVND (reference sequence). This CDR3 has 18 amino acids. V shed 0 bases, J shed 1 base, and the junction held 8 bases outside the gene matches. Written as DNA, the CDR3 is TGTGCCAGTAGTATAGATCATAGCGGGAGGGCCAGGTCCTACGAGCAGTACTTC. The encoded protein is CASSIDHSGRARSYEQYF.

As DNA, the CDR3 is TGTGCCAGCAGTTTACATAGACAGGGTGTCGGGGGGAACACTGAAGCTTTCTTT. Protein sequence: CASSLHRQGVGGNTEAFF. The chain carries TRBV28 and TRBJ1-1, with 7 bases lining up with TRBD1. The CDR3 length is 18 residues. V lost 2 bases and J lost 1; bases outside the gene matches: 13. CDR1 is MDHEN, CDR2 SYDVKM, per germline.

V gene TRBV18 combines with J gene TRBJ2-1, with 7 bases fitting TRBD2. The trim removed 3 bases at V and 5 bases at J, leaving 4 bases unmatched. The germline V gene encodes CDR1 KGHSH and CDR2 LQKENI. This CDR3 is 14 amino acids long. The DNA for the CDR3 is TGTGCCAGCTCACCGGGGACTAACAACAATGAGCAGTTCTTC. Encoded protein: CASSPGTNNNEQFF.